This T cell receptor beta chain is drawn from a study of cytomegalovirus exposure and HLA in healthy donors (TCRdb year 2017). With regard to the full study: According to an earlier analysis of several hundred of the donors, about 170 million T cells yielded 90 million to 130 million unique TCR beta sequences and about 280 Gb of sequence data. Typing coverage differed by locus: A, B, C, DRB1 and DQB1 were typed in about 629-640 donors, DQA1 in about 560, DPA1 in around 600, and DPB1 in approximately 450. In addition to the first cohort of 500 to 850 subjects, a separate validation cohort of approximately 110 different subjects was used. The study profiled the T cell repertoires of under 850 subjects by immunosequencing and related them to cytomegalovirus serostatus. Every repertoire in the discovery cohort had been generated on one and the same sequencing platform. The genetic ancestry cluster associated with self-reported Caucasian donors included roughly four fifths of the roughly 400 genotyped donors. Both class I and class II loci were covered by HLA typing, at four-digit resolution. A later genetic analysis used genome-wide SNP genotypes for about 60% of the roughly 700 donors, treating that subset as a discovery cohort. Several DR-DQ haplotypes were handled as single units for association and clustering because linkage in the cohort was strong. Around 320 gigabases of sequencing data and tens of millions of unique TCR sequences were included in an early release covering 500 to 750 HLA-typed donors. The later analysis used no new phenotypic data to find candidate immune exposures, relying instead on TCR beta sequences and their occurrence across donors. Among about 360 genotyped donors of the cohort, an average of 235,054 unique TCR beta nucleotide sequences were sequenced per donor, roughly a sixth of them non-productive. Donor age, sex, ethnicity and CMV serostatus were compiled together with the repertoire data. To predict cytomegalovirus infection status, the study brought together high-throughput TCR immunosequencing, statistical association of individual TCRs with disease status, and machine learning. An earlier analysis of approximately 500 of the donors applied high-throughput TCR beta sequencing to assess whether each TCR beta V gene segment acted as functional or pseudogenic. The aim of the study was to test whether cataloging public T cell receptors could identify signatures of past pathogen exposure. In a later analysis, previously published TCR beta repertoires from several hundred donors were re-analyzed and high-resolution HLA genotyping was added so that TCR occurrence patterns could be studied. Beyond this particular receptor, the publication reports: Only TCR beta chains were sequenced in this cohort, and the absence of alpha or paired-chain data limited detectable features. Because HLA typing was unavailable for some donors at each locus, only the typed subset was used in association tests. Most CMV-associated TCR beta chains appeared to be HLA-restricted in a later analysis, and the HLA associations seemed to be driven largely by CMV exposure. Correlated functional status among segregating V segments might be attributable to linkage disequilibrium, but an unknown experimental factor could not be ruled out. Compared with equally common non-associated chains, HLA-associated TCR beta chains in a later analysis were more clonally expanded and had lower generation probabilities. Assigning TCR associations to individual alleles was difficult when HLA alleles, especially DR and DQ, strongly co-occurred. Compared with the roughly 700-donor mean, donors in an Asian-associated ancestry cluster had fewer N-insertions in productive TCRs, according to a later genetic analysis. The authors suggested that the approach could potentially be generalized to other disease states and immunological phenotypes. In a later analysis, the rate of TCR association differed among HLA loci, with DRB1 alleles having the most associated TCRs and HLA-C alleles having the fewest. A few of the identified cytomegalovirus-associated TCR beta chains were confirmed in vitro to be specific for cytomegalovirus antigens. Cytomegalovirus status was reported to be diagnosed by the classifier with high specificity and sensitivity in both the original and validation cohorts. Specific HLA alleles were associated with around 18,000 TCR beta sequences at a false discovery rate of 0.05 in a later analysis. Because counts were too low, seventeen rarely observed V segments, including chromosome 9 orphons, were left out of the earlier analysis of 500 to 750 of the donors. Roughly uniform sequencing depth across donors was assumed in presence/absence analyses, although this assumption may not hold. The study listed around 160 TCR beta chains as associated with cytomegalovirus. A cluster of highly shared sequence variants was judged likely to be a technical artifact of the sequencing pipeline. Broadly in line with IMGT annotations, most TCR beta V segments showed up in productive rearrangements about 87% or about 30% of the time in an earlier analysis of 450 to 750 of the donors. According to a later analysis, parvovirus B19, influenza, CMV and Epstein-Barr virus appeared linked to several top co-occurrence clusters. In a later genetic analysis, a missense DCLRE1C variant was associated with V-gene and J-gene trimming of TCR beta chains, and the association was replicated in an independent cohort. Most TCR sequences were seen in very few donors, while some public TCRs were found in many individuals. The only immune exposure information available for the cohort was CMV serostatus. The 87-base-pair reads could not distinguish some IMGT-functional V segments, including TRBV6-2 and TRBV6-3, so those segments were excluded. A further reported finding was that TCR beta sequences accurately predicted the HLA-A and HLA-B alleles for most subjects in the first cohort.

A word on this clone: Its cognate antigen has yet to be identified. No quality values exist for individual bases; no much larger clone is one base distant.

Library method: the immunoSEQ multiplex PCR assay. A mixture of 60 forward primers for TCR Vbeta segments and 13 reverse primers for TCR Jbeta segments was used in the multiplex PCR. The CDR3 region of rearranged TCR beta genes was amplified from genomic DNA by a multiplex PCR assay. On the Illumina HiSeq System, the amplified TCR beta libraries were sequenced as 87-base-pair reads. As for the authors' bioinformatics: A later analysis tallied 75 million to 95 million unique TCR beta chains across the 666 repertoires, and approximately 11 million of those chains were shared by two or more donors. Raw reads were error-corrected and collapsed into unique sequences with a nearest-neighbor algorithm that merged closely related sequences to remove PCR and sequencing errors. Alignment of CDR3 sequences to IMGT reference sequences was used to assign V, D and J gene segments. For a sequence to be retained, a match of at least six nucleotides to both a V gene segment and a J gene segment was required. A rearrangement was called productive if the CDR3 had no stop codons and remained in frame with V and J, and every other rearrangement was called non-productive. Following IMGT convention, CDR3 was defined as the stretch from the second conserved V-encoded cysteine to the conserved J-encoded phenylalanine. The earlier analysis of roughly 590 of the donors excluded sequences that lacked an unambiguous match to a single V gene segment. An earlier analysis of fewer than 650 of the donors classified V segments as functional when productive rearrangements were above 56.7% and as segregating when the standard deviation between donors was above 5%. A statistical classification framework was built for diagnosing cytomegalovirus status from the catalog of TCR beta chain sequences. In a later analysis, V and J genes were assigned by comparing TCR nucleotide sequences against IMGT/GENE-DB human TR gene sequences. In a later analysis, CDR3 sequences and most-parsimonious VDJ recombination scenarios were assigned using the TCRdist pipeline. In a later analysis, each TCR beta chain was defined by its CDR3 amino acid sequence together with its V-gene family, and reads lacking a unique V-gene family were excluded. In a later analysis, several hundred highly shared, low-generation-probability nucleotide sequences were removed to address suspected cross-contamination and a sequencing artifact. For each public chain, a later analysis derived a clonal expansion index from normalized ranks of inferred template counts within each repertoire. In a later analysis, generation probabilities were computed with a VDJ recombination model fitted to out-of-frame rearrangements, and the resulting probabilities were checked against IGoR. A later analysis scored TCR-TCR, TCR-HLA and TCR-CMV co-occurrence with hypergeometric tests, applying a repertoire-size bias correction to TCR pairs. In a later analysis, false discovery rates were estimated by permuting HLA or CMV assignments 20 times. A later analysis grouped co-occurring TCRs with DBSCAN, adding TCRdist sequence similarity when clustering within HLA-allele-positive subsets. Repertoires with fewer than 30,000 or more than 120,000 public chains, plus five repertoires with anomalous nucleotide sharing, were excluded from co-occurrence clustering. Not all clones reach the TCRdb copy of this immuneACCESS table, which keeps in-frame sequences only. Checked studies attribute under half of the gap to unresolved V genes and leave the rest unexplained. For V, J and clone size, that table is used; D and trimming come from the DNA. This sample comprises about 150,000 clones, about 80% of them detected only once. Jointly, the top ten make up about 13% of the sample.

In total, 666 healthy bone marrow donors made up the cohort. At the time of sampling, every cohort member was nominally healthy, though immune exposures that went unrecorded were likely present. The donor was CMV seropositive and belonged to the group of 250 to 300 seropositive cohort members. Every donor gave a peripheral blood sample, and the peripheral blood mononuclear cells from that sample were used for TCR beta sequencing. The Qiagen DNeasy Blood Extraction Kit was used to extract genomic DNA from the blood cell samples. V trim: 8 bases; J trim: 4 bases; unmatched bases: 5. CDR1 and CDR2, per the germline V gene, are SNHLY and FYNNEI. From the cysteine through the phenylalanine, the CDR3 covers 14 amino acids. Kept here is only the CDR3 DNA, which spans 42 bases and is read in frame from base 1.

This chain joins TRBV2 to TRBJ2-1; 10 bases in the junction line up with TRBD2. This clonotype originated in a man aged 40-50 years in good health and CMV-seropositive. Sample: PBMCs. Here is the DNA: TGTGCCAGCGGAAGGACTAGCGGTTACAATGAGCAGTTCTTC. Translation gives CASGRTSGYNEQFF.